Below are 30 T cell receptor beta chains sequenced from a single sample in a study of blood T cell repertoires in COVID-19. The protocol was immunoSEQ multiplex PCR, while the TCRdb copy is restricted to in-frame clones and leaves out a portion. The profile covers 100,000 to 150,000 clones, with approximately 90% appearing a single time and about 17% taken by the ten largest. Sequenced material: peripheral blood. These receptor sequences come from a man aged 45 to 65 with active or convalescent COVID-19.

The rearrangement links TRBV7-8 to TRBJ1-5; D possibly corresponds to TRBD1 (6 bases). The length of the CDR3 is 17 residues. With 4 bases removed from V and 3 bases from J, the gap between germline ends came to 19 bases. Per germline, CDR1 SGHVS and CDR2 FQNEAQ. DNA of the CDR3: TGTGCCAGCAGCTCCCATAAGACAGGTGCCTACAATCAGCCCCAGCATTTT. Translating it yields CASSSHKTGAYNQPQHF.

The genes are TRBV3-1 (or the pseudogene TRBV3-2) and TRBJ2-2, with a weak D call TRBD1 (5 bases). V dropped 4 bases and J dropped 1 base, with 10 bases sitting between them. Germline CDR1 reads LGHDT; CDR2 reads YNNKEL (reference sequence). This CDR3 contains 15 residues. Here the CDR3 reads CASSPGRGNTGELFF. CDR3 coding DNA: TGTGCCAGCAGCCCCGGTAGGGGGAACACCGGGGAGCTGTTTTTT.

CDR3 protein: CASSPTAEAFF. In nucleotides, the CDR3 is TGTGCCAGCTCACCGACAGCTGAAGCTTTCTTT. V is TRBV18 and J is TRBJ1-1; a weak D match, TRBD1 (5 bases). The CDR3 has 11 residues. The germline V gene has CDR1 KGHSH and CDR2 LQKENI. V was cut by 3 bases and J by 6 bases, with 5 bases left in between.

J is TRBJ2-5 and V is TRBV7-2; 8 bases map to TRBD1. The CDR3 sequence is 14 residues long. J was trimmed by 2 bases and V by 5 bases; bases with no gene match: 4. The V gene's germline CDR1 is SGHTA and CDR2 FQGNSA. The CDR3 bases are TGTGCCAGCAGCGTCAACAGGGGGCAAGAGACCCAGTACTTC. It yields the protein CASSVNRGQETQYF.

The V gene is TRBV20-1, the J gene TRBJ1-2, with D maybe TRBD1 (5 bases). The CDR3 is made up of 11 amino acids. Trimming cost V 2 bases and J 14 bases, with 15 bases left between them. Per the germline V gene, CDR1 is DFQATT and CDR2 is SNEGSKA (reference sequence). The CDR3 bases are TGCAGTGCTAGACGCATAGACAGTTTGACCTTC. Residues: CSARRIDSLTF.

This chain links TRBV21-1 with TRBJ1-1. TRBV21-1 is assigned pseudogene status. The CDR3 covers 15 residues. CDR3 DNA sequence: TGTGCCAGCAGCACTCACAGTGGAGGGGACACTGAAGCTTTCTTT. Its translation is CASSTHSGGDTEAFF.

This sequence joins TRBV10-1 and TRBJ2-5; 9 positions agree with TRBD1. CDR3 length: 13 amino acids. Germline trimming cut 4 bases from V and 3 bases from J; bases unmatched to any gene: 0. Germline assignment: CDR1 WNHNN and CDR2 SYGVQD (reference sequence). DNA for the CDR3: TGCGCCAGCAGTGGGACAGGGGAAGAGACCCAGTACTTC. Its translation is CASSGTGEETQYF.

The V gene is TRBV18, the J gene TRBJ1-1; 12 nucleotides match TRBD1. Germline V gene data show CDR1 as KGHSH and CDR2 as LQKENI. The ends lost 3 bases at V and 2 bases at J; junction bases unmatched: 4. The CDR3 runs to 16 residues. The CDR3 spells CASSPGQGAFNTEAFF. The CDR3 DNA sequence: TGTGCCAGCTCACCGGGACAGGGGGCCTTTAACACTGAAGCTTTCTTT.

The rearrangement links TRBV7-9 to TRBJ2-3, with TRBD2 matching 9 bases. The trim removed 5 bases at V and 5 bases at J, leaving 14 bases unmatched. This CDR3 contains 17 residues. In germline, CDR1 is SEHNR, CDR2 FQNEAQ (reference sequence). CDR3 bases: TGTGCCAGCAGCCCCCGGGGGTGGTATAGCGGGAGAGATACGCAGTATTTT. It is translated as CASSPRGWYSGRDTQYF. Using reference TRBV7-9 and TRBJ2-3 for the parts outside the CDR3, the full variable domain is DTGVSQNPRHKITKRGQNVTFRCDPISEHNRLYWYRQTLGQGPEFLTYFQNEAQLEKSRLLSDRFSAERPKGSFSTLEIQRTEQGDSAMYLCASSPRGWYSGRDTQYFGPGTRLTVL.

The J gene is TRBJ2-5, the V gene TRBV6-6; TRBD1 might be the D (6 bases). Trimming took 7 bases from V and 5 from J, leaving 11 bases between them. This CDR3 contains 12 residues. The germline V gene has CDR1 MNHNY and CDR2 SVGAGI (reference sequence). The CDR3 sequence is CASTTGLETQYF. DNA of the CDR3: TGTGCCAGCACCACAGGGTTGGAGACCCAGTACTTC.

The J gene is TRBJ2-7, the V gene TRBV5-1; TRBD1 agrees at 7 bases. Germline CDR1 and CDR2: SGHRS and YFSETQ. J gave up 0 bases and V 4 bases, and 7 bases lay outside the gene matches. The CDR3 totals 15 residues. The chain's CDR3 is CASSPRQGLSYEQYF. The CDR3 coding sequence is TGCGCCAGCAGCCCGCGACAGGGTCTCTCCTACGAGCAGTACTTC.

This chain links TRBV19 with TRBJ2-1; TRBD1 might be the D (6 bases). Germline-derived CDR1 and CDR2 are LNHDA and SQIVND (reference sequence). V was trimmed by 5 bases and J by 10 bases, leaving 15 bases between them. This CDR3 comprises 13 residues. CDR3 in amino acids: CASSGATGSEQFF. In DNA, the CDR3 is TGTGCCAGTAGTGGGGCCACAGGGAGCGAGCAGTTCTTC.

The rearrangement links TRBV15 to TRBJ2-2, with TRBD2 matching 8 bases. Germline loops: CDR1 LNHNV, CDR2 YYDKDF (reference sequence). With V trimmed by 0 bases and J by 1 base, 1 base remained unmatched. CDR3 length: 16 amino acids. CDR3 DNA sequence: TGTGCCACCAGCAGAGATAGCGGGGTGAACACCGGGGAGCTGTTTTTT. Its protein is CATSRDSGVNTGELFF.

V usage is TRBV6-4 and J usage is TRBJ1-1, with 9 bases aligning to TRBD1. Per germline, CDR1 MRHNA and CDR2 SNTAGT. The CDR3 sequence is 19 residues long. Trimming removed 3 bases from V and 3 bases from J; junction bases left unmatched: 17. The CDR3 nucleotides read TGTGCCAGCAGTGAACCACAGGGGGCTGGAGGGTCAGGGGACACTGAAGCTTTCTTT. Translating gives CASSEPQGAGGSGDTEAFF.

V and J are TRBV19 and TRBJ2-4, with D perhaps TRBD1 (6 bases). Germline V gives CDR1 LNHDA, CDR2 SQIVND (reference sequence). This CDR3 comprises 15 residues. V was trimmed by 5 bases and J by 0 bases, leaving 11 bases between them. CDR3 region: CASSGAGVAKNIQYF. CDR3 DNA: TGTGCCAGTAGTGGAGCAGGGGTAGCCAAAAACATTCAGTACTTC.

This clone showed up just a few times. The rearrangement links TRBV10-1 to TRBJ2-3; no clear D. This CDR3 has 13 residues. V was shortened by 0 bases and J by 6 bases, with 7 bases between the two germline ends. Germline V gene lookup returns CDR1 WNHNN and CDR2 SYGVQD (reference sequence). CDR3 sequence: CASSESSGDTQYF. The CDR3 nucleotides read TGCGCCAGCAGTGAGTCGAGTGGTGATACGCAGTATTTT.

The chain is built from TRBV19 and TRBJ1-2, with D unresolved. Germline V CDR1 and CDR2: LNHDA, SQIVND (reference sequence). This CDR3 region has 13 residues. Trimming left V 6 bases short and J 3 bases short, with 11 bases between. The CDR3 DNA reads TGTGCCAGTAGCGTTGACAAGTACTATGGCTACACCTTC. As protein: CASSVDKYYGYTF. Variable domain in full (rest from reference TRBV19 and TRBJ1-2): DGGITQSPKYLFRKEGQNVTLSCEQNLNHDAMYWYRQDPGQGLRLIYYSQIVNDFQKGDIAEGYSVSREKKESFPLTVTSAQKNPTAFYLCASSVDKYYGYTFGSGTRLTVV.

V and J are TRBV20-1 and TRBJ2-7; D not certain. The CDR3 length is 13 residues. Trimming cost V 3 bases and J 1 base, with 10 bases left between them. Germline V CDR1 and CDR2: DFQATT, SNEGSKA (reference sequence). The CDR3 nucleotides read TGCAGTGCTAGTTCACATCGTTCCTACGAGCAGTACTTC. Encoded protein: CSASSHRSYEQYF.

This sequence joins TRBV13 and TRBJ2-5, with 8 bases aligning to TRBD2. Germline assignment: CDR1 PRHDT and CDR2 FYEKMQ (reference sequence). With 1 base clipped from V and 5 bases from J, the junction kept 3 bases outside the gene matches. This CDR3 region has 14 residues. This chain's CDR3 is CASSLEAGAETQYF. CDR3 sequence (DNA): TGTGCCAGCAGCTTAGAAGCGGGAGCCGAGACCCAGTACTTC.

This rearrangement joins TRBV6-2 or TRBV6-3 to TRBJ2-7, with 8 bases fitting TRBD2. CDR1 and CDR2 from the germline V gene are MNHEY and SVGEGT. Trimming cost V 2 bases and J 3 bases; bases outside gene matches: 15. CDR3 length: 18 amino acids. The chain's CDR3 is CASSYADRGGTGGYEQYF. The DNA for the CDR3 is TGTGCCAGCAGTTACGCCGACCGCGGGGGGACCGGAGGCTACGAGCAGTACTTC.

The chain carries TRBV15 and TRBJ1-2; TRBD1 matches 7 bases. The CDR3 has 12 residues. CDR1 and CDR2 from the germline V gene are LNHNV and YYDKDF (reference sequence). V shed 6 bases, J shed 4 bases, and the junction held 2 bases outside the gene matches. The CDR3 region has the DNA TGTGCCACCAGGCAGGGGGGCTATGGCTACACCTTC. It specifies CATRQGGYGYTF.

V and J are TRBV7-2 and TRBJ2-2; maybe TRBD1 (6 bases). Deletions cut 1 base from V and 7 bases from J, with 10 bases between. CDR1 and CDR2 from the germline V gene are SGHTA and FQGNSA. CDR3 length: 14 amino acids. CDR3 sequence (DNA): TGTGCCAGCAGCTTAGTGGGGGCTCACGGGGAGCTGTTTTTT. Its translation: CASSLVGAHGELFF.

This clone was observed once. V usage is TRBV4-2 and J usage is TRBJ1-5, with 8 positions matching TRBD1. The germline gives CDR1 LGHNA, CDR2 YNFKEQ. The CDR3 runs 16 residues. The trim removed 1 base at V and 5 bases at J, leaving 7 bases unmatched. The CDR3 bases are TGTGCCAGCAGCCAAGTTCGGGGCAGGGGGCATCAGCCCCAGCATTTT. This encodes CASSQVRGRGHQPQHF.

This clone has only one observation. The chain employs TRBV5-1 and TRBJ2-5, with a possible D match to TRBD1 (6 bases). Per germline, CDR1 SGHRS and CDR2 YFSETQ. Trimming cost V 5 bases and J 5 bases, with 13 bases left between them. The CDR3 has 13 amino acids. CDR3 DNA: TGCGCCAGCAGACTTGACAGGAGGGAGACCCAGTACTTC. Translated, it gives CASRLDRRETQYF.

The rearrangement uses TRBV14 and TRBJ2-1; 8 nucleotides agree with TRBD2. The CDR3 runs 20 residues. The V and J ends lost 1 base and 9 bases, in that order; junction bases with no gene match: 23. Germline lookup yields CDR1 SGHDN and CDR2 FVKESK. The CDR3 spells CASSQAPLVGGAGGRGEQFF. CDR3 in DNA: TGTGCCAGCAGCCAAGCGCCCCTCGTCGGGGGGGCCGGAGGTAGGGGTGAGCAGTTCTTC.

This sequence joins TRBV27 and TRBJ2-7, with 7 positions matching TRBD2. This CDR3 comprises 16 residues. The V and J ends lost 0 bases and 1 base, in that order; junction bases with no gene match: 6. Germline loops: CDR1 MNHEY, CDR2 SMNVEV (reference sequence). In DNA form, the CDR3 reads TGTGCCAGCAGTTTATCGACCGGGAGGATTTCCTACGAGCAGTACTTC. Its translation: CASSLSTGRISYEQYF.

The V and J genes are TRBV29-1 and TRBJ2-1; TRBD2 might be the D (5 bases). The V end lost 7 bases, the J end lost 9 bases, and 19 bases lay between the germline ends. CDR1 SQVTM and CDR2 ANQGSEA come from the germline V gene. The CDR3 has 13 residues. Written as DNA, the CDR3 is TGCAGCGGGTGGAGGACCCGGAGAACTGAGCAGTTCTTC. It encodes CSGWRTRRTEQFF.

The chain links TRBV2 to TRBJ2-2, with D possibly being TRBD1 (5 bases). The V gene lost 4 bases and the J gene lost 6 bases, with 12 bases spanning the gap. The CDR3 is 14 residues long. Germline CDR1 reads SNHLY; CDR2 reads FYNNEI. CDR3 in DNA: TGTGCCAGCAGTGTAGGTAGGGGATCCGGGGAGCTGTTTTTT. Encoded protein: CASSVGRGSGELFF.

CDR3 DNA: TGTGCCAGCAGCACGACTAGCATAAATGAGCAGTTCTTC. Translation: CASSTTSINEQFF. V and J are TRBV12-3 or TRBV12-4 and TRBJ2-1; 7 bases agree with TRBD2. The CDR3 consists of 13 residues. V dropped 6 bases and J dropped 7; count of bases not matched to a gene: 6.

This rearrangement joins TRBV5-1 to TRBJ1-4; 7 nucleotides align to TRBD1. Losses at the gene ends were 0 bases for V and 6 bases for J; bases not matched to a gene: 5. CDR1 is SGHRS and CDR2 is YFSETQ in the germline V gene. CDR3 length: 15 amino acids. As DNA, the CDR3 is TGCGCCAGCAGCTTGGCGGACAGGTCTGATGAAAAACTGTTTTTT. It encodes CASSLADRSDEKLFF.